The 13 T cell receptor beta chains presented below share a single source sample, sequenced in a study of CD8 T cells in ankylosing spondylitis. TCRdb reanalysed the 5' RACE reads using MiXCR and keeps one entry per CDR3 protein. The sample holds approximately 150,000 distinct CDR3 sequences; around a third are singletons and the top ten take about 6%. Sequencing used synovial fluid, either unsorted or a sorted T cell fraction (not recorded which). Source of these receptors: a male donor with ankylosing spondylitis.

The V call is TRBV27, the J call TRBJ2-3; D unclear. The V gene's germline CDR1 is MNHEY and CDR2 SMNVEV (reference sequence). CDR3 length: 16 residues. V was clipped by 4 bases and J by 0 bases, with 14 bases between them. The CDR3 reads CASSSNRLSSTDTQYF. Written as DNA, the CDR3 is TGTGCCAGCAGTTCAAACAGACTTTCTAGCACAGATACGCAGTATTTT.

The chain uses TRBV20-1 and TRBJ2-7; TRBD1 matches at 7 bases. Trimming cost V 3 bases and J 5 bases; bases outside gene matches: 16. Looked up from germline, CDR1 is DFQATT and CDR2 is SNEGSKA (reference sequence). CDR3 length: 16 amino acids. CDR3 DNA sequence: TGCAGTGCTAGTGGGATACAGGGGCCGATCTCTGACGAGCAGTACTTC. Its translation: CSASGIQGPISDEQYF.

For the CDR3, the DNA is TGTGCCAGCAGCGTAGTCGGAGGTCGTCATCAGCCCCAGCATTTT. It is translated as CASSVVGGRHQPQHF. The V and J genes are TRBV12-3 or TRBV12-4 and TRBJ1-5; D remains unclear. This CDR3 comprises 15 residues. The ends were cut back, 6 bases at V and 5 bases at J, with 17 bases in the middle.

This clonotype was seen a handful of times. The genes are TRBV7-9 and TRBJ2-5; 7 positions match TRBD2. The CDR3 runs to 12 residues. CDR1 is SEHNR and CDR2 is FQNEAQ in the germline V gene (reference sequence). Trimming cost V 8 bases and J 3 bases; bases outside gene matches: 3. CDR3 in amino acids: CASRGREETQYF. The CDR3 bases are TGTGCCAGCCGAGGGAGGGAAGAGACCCAGTACTTC.

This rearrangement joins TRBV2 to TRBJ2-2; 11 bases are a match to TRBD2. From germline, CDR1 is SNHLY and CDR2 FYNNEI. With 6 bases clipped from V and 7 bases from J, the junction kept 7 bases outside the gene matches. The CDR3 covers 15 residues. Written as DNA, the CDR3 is TGTGCCAGCAGGCTGACTAGCGGGACTGGCGGGGAGCTGTTTTTT. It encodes CASRLTSGTGGELFF.

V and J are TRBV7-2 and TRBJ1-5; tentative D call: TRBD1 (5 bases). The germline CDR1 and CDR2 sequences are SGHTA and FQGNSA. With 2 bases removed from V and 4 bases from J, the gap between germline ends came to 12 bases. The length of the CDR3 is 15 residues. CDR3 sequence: CASSLLTGDNQPQHF. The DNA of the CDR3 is TGTGCCAGCAGCTTACTAACAGGTGATAATCAGCCCCAGCATTTT.

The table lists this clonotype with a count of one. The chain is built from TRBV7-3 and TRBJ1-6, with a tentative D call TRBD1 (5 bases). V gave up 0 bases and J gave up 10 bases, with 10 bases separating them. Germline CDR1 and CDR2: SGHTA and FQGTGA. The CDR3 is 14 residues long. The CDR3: CASSLTGADSPLHF. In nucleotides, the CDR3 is TGTGCCAGCAGCTTAACAGGGGCGGACTCACCCCTCCACTTT.

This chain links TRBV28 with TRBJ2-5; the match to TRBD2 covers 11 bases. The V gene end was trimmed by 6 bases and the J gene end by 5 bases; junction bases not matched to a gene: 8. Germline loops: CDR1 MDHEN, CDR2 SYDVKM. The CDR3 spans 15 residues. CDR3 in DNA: TGTGCCAGCAGAGGTAGCGGGAGGGGTTTTGAGACCCAGTACTTC. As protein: CASRGSGRGFETQYF.

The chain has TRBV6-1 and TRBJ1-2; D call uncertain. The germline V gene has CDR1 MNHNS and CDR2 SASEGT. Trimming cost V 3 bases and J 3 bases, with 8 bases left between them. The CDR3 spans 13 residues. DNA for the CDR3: TGTGCCAGCAGTGATCTGGGTTACTATGGCTACACCTTC. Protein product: CASSDLGYYGYTF.

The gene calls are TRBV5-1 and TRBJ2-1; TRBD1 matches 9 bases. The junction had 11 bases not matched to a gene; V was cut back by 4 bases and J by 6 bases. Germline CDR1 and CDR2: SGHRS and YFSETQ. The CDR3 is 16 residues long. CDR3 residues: CASSESTGTGLNEQFF. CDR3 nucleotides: TGCGCCAGCAGCGAATCCACCGGGACAGGGCTCAATGAGCAGTTCTTC.

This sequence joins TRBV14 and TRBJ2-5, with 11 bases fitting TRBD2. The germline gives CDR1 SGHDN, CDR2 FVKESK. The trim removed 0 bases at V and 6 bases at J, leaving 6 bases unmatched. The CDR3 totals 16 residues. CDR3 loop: CASSQDVAGGRKTQYF. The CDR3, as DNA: TGTGCCAGCAGCCAAGATGTAGCGGGGGGGAGGAAGACCCAGTACTTC.

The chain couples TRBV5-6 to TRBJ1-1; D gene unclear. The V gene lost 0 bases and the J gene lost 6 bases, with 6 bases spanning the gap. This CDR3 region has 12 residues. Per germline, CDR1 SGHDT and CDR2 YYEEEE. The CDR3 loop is CASSLEQSEAFF. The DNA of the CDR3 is TGTGCCAGCAGCTTGGAACAGTCTGAAGCTTTCTTT. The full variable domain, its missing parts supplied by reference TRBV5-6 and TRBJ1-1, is DAGVTQSPTHLIKTRGQQVTLRCSPKSGHDTVSWYQQALGQGPQFIFQYYEEEERQRGNFPDRFSGHQFPNYSSELNVNALLLGDSALYLCASSLEQSEAFFGQGTRLTVV.

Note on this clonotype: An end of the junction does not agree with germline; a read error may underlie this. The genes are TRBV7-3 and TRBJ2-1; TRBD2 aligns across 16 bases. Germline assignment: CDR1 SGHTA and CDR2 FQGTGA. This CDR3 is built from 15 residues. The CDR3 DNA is TGTACCAGCAGCTCGGGACTAGCGGGAGGGGGAGAGCAGTTCTTC. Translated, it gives CTSSSGLAGGGEQFF.